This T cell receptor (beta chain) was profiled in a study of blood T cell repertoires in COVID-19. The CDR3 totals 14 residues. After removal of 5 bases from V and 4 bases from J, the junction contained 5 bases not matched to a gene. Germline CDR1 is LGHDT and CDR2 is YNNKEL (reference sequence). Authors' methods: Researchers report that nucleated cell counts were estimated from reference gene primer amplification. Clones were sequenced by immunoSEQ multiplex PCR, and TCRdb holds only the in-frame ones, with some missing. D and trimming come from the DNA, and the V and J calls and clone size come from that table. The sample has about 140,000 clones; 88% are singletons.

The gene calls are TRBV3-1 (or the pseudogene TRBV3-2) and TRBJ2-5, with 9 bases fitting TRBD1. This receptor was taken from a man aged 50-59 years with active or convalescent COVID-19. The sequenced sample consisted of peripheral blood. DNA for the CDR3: TGTGCCAGCAGCGGGGACAGGGTGAGAGAGACCCAGTACTTC. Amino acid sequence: CASSGDRVRETQYF.